This section outlines one T cell receptor (beta chain) sequence together with its context. This specimen comes from a study of T cells in narcolepsy. Produced via immunoSEQ multiplex PCR; TCRdb's table is partial and in-frame only. The table records about 24,000 clones, 85% of them present only once. Trimming removed 5 bases from V and 1 base from J, with 11 bases in between. Germline V CDR1 and CDR2: MNHNS, SASEGT. This CDR3 contains 14 residues. The sequenced sample consisted of memory (CD45RA-) CD4+ T cells from blood. V usage is TRBV6-1 and J usage is TRBJ2-5; D gene unclear. This sequence originates from a human donor in good health. The CDR3 sequence is CASSLSGSQETQYF. The CDR3 DNA is TGTGCCAGCAGTCTTTCAGGTTCCCAAGAGACCCAGTACTTC.